This TCR beta chain stems from a study of healthy donors' naive CD4 and CD8 T cells. Starting from about 0.55 ug of total RNA, TCR libraries were made with linear amplification. TCRdb reprocessed the reads via MiXCR and lists one record per CDR3 protein. The sample carries about 180,000 distinct CDR3 sequences, around 74% recorded once. The germline V gene encodes CDR1 KGHDR and CDR2 SFDVKD. Between the trimmed V and J ends, which lost 6 bases and 0 bases, there was a span of 7 bases. This CDR3 region has 14 residues. Findings and limits, study-wide: Positive CDR3 charge linked to CD4+ cells, negative to CD8+ cells.

A word on this clonotype: Its antigen is still unknown.

The sequence was obtained from a pool of human donors in good health; the sample pools cells from several healthy donors. The specimen sequenced was naive CD4+ and CD8+ T cells sorted from blood, pooled from several donors. V usage is TRBV24-1 and J usage is TRBJ2-2, with D uncertain. The CDR3: CATSPYANTGELFF. The DNA of the CDR3 is TGTGCCACCAGTCCCTACGCGAACACCGGGGAGCTGTTTTTT.